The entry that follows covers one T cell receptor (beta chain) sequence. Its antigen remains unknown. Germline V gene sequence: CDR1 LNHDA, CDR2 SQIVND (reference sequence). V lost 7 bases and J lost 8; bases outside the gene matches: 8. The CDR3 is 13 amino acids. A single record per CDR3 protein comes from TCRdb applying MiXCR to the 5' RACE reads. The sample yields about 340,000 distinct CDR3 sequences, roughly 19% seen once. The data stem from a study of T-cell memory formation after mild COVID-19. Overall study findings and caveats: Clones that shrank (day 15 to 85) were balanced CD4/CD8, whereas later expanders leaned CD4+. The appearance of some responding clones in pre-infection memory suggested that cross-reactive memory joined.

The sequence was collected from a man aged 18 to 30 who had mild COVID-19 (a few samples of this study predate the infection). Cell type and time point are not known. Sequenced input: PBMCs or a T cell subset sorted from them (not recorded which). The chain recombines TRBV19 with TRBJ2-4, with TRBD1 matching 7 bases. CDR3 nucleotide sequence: TGTGCCAGTAACATCAGGGGGAAAGACATTCAGTACTTC. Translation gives CASNIRGKDIQYF.